The TCR beta chain described here comes from a study of identical twins. Findings of the study overall: Weaker excess sharing between twins was seen in beta out-of-frame sequences.

Each CDR3 protein is one row after TCRdb ran MiXCR on the 5' RACE reads. The repertoire has about 660,000 distinct CDR3 sequences, 8.6% of them found once; the top ten carry 0.98%. This clonotype was seen a few times. Antigen: not known. A further study also used this sample, focusing on yellow fever vaccine responses in identical twins.

Sequencing used PBMCs. This sequence was found in a woman between 18 and 30 years old in good health.

This CDR3 reads CSAPTRTKRETQYF. The CDR3 coding sequence is TGCAGCGCTCCAACCCGGACGAAGAGGGAGACCCAGTACTTC. The chain carries TRBV29-1 and TRBJ2-5, with D uncertain. Germline loops: CDR1 SQVTM, CDR2 ANQGSEA. The CDR3 length is 14 residues. V was shortened by 7 bases and J by 5 bases, with 20 bases between the two germline ends.